These T cell receptor beta chains were read from a single sample in a study of CD8+CD57+ T cells in acquired aplastic anemia. TCRdb reanalysed the reads using MiXCR and keeps one entry per CDR3 protein. The data show some 160,000 distinct CDR3 sequences, around 50% seen once. The sequenced material came from sorted CD4+, CD8+, or CD8+CD57+ T cells (not recorded which) from PBMCs. The receptors derive from a human donor with aplastic anemia. The CDR3 runs from the conserved cysteine through the conserved F or W. The order of the fields is J gene, CDR3 length, clone size, D gene, V gene, CDR3 protein, CDR3 DNA. The D gene is left open where the match is weak. Not all rows give a size; the values are once, few, many and, for expanded clones, a class.

TRBJ2-5	14	many	NA	TRBV7-9	CASSWNGSPKTQYF	TGTGCCAGCAGCTGGAACGGGAGCCCCAAGACCCAGTACTTC
TRBJ2-5	17	many	NA	TRBV7-2	CASSLASALNLRETQYF	TGTGCCAGCAGCTTAGCATCGGCGCTCAATTTACGAGAGACCCAGTACTTC
TRBJ1-6	15	once	TRBD1	TRBV7-9	CASSMGQGDNSPLHF	TGTGCCAGCAGCATGGGACAGGGCGATAATTCACCCCTCCACTTT
TRBJ1-6	11	NA	NA	TRBV7-9	CASSFSSPLHF	TGTGCCAGCAGCTTTAGTTCACCCCTCCACTTT
TRBJ1-4	13	NA	NA	TRBV10-3	CASKPGTNEKLFF	TGTGCCTCTAAGCCAGGGACTAATGAAAAACTGTTTTTT
TRBJ2-2	15	NA	NA	TRBV10-3	CAINTDEDPTGELFF	TGTGCCATCAACACGGACGAGGATCCTACCGGGGAGCTGTTTTTT
TRBJ2-3	12	NA	NA	TRBV20-1	CSARDRVHTQYF	TGCAGTGCTAGAGATCGGGTGCATACGCAGTATTTT
TRBJ1-3	14	NA	NA	TRBV14	CASTETGSGNTIYF	TGTGCCAGCACCGAAACCGGCTCTGGAAACACCATATATTTT
TRBJ2-3	16	NA	NA	TRBV10-1	CASSGERRDNTDTQYF	TGCGCCAGCAGTGGGGAGCGGCGGGATAACACAGATACGCAGTATTTT
TRBJ2-1	13	NA	NA	TRBV20-1	CSARGGGWDEQFF	TGCAGTGCTAGAGGAGGCGGATGGGATGAGCAGTTCTTC
TRBJ2-7	16	NA	TRBD1	TRBV11-2	CASSPAEQGVSYEQYF	TGTGCCAGCAGCCCAGCCGAACAGGGGGTCTCCTACGAGCAGTACTTC
TRBJ2-2	17	NA	NA	TRBV5-1	CASSLMQSNSNTGELFF	TGCGCCAGCAGCTTGATGCAGTCGAATTCGAACACCGGGGAGCTGTTTTTT
TRBJ2-7	14	NA	NA	TRBV6-5	CASSYSRTGYEQYF	TGTGCCAGCAGTTACTCGAGGACGGGGTACGAGCAGTACTTC
TRBJ2-5	16	NA	TRBD1	TRBV7-9	CASSFTRQGLGETQYF	TGTGCCAGCAGTTTTACCCGACAGGGCCTGGGGGAGACCCAGTACTTC
TRBJ1-1	13	many	TRBD1	TRBV6-1	CASSQGASTEAFF	TGTGCCAGCAGTCAGGGGGCGAGCACTGAAGCTTTCTTT
TRBJ1-1	12	NA	NA	TRBV25-1	CASSEYKGEAFF	TGTGCCAGCAGTGAATATAAGGGGGAGGCTTTCTTT
TRBJ2-3	16	NA	NA	TRBV11-2	CASSLDLAQGGDTQYF	TGTGCCAGCAGCTTAGATCTAGCCCAAGGGGGGGATACGCAGTATTTT
TRBJ1-2	12	once	NA	TRBV6-1	CASRRQENGYTF	TGTGCCAGCAGGAGACAGGAGAATGGCTACACCTTC
TRBJ2-1	16	few	TRBD2	TRBV5-1	CASSFGLSSGHDEQFF	TGCGCCAGCAGCTTCGGTCTCTCTAGCGGCCACGATGAGCAGTTCTTC
TRBJ1-5	13	NA	TRBD1	TRBV6-5	CASSSRGVQPQHF	TGTGCCAGCAGTTCCAGGGGGGTTCAGCCCCAGCATTTT
TRBJ2-2	14	many	TRBD2	TRBV12-3/TRBV12-4	CASSWSGGTGELFF	TGTGCCAGCAGTTGGTCGGGGGGAACCGGGGAGCTGTTTTTT
TRBJ1-5	13	many	TRBD1	TRBV29-1	CSAQGAANQPQHF	TGCAGCGCACAGGGGGCTGCGAATCAGCCCCAGCATTTT
TRBJ2-2	21	many	TRBD2	TRBV7-6	CASSPSALTSGRGPNTGELFF	TGTGCCAGCAGCCCCTCCGCATTGACTAGCGGGAGAGGGCCGAACACCGGGGAGCTGTTTTTT
TRBJ2-3	15	many	TRBD2	TRBV20-1	CSARDPLAGADTQYF	TGCAGTGCTAGAGATCCCCTAGCGGGAGCAGATACGCAGTATTTT
TRBJ2-1	14	NA	TRBD1	TRBV19	CASSQGQGFGEQFF	TGTGCCAGTAGCCAAGGACAGGGTTTCGGTGAGCAGTTCTTC
TRBJ1-1	13	once	NA	TRBV19	CASSPGGRTEAFF	TGTGCCAGTTCCCCCGGGGGAAGGACTGAAGCTTTCTTT
TRBJ2-3	15	NA	TRBD2	TRBV19	CASSREGLQLSTQYF	TGTGCCAGTAGTCGTGAGGGACTACAGCTCAGTACGCAGTATTTT
TRBJ1-1	15	many	NA	TRBV4-1	CASSQDRGMNTEAFF	TGCGCCAGCAGCCAAGATAGGGGCATGAACACTGAAGCTTTCTTT
TRBJ2-7	12	NA	NA	TRBV20-1	CSASRGNGEQYF	TGCAGTGCTTCTAGGGGGAATGGGGAGCAGTACTTC
TRBJ2-2	14	many	NA	TRBV20-1	CSARGPYDTGELFF	TGCAGTGCTAGGGGCCCATACGACACCGGGGAGCTGTTTTTT
TRBJ2-2	15	NA	TRBD2	TRBV2	CASNSGLAGAGELFF	TGTGCCAGCAATTCCGGACTAGCGGGCGCCGGGGAGCTGTTTTTT
TRBJ2-5	16	NA	NA	TRBV5-5	CASSFRDMVPQETQYF	TGTGCCAGCAGCTTTCGGGATATGGTCCCTCAAGAGACCCAGTACTTC
TRBJ1-1	15	NA	NA	TRBV19	CASSGSGGGITEAFF	TGTGCCAGTAGTGGGAGCGGAGGGGGGATCACTGAAGCTTTCTTT
TRBJ1-1	14	NA	NA	TRBV7-9	CASSLRQADTEAFF	TGTGCCAGCAGCTTAAGGCAGGCGGACACTGAAGCTTTCTTT
TRBJ2-1	13	once	NA	TRBV19	CASNIGGYNEQFF	TGTGCCAGTAACATCGGGGGATACAATGAGCAGTTCTTC
TRBJ2-2	13	few	NA	TRBV7-3	CASSSTGTGELFF	TGTGCCAGCAGCTCTACAGGGACCGGGGAGCTGTTTTTT
TRBJ1-5	14	NA	NA	TRBV10-2	CASSESTGNQPQHF	TGCGCCAGCAGTGAGTCTACAGGTAATCAGCCCCAGCATTTT
TRBJ2-5	17	NA	TRBD1	TRBV27	CASSLIFVTGTQETQYF	TGTGCCAGCAGTTTAATCTTCGTGACAGGGACCCAAGAGACCCAGTACTTC
TRBJ1-2	16	NA	TRBD1	TRBV10-3	CAISETPGQGNYGYTF	TGTGCCATCAGTGAGACCCCGGGACAGGGCAACTATGGCTACACCTTC
TRBJ2-7	12	NA	NA	TRBV7-2	CASSQPAYEQYF	TGTGCCAGCAGCCAACCAGCGTACGAGCAGTACTTC
TRBJ1-3	14	many	NA	TRBV10-3	CAISWAGSGNTIYF	TGTGCCATCAGTTGGGCAGGCTCTGGAAACACCATATATTTT
TRBJ2-1	15	NA	TRBD2	TRBV2	CASTSLAGPYNEQFF	TGTGCCAGCACTTCGCTAGCGGGGCCCTACAATGAGCAGTTCTTC
TRBJ2-7	14	NA	NA	TRBV25-1	CASSKAGTSYEQYF	TGTGCCAGCAGTAAGGCGGGTACATCCTACGAGCAGTACTTC
TRBJ2-7	13	many	NA	TRBV3-1	CASSQVSTGQQYF	TGTGCCAGCAGCCAAGTTTCAACAGGGCAGCAGTACTTC
TRBJ2-1	21	many	NA	TRBV9	CASSVAYRMGSGPTSYNEQFF	TGTGCCAGCAGCGTAGCTTACAGGATGGGAAGTGGCCCAACCTCCTACAATGAGCAGTTCTTC
TRBJ2-5	16	many	TRBD2	TRBV14	CASSRLAGALKETQYF	TGTGCCAGCAGCCGACTAGCGGGAGCTCTTAAAGAGACCCAGTACTTC
TRBJ2-7	13	many	TRBD2	TRBV20-1	CSAFPGLAGGLYF	TGCAGTGCTTTCCCGGGACTAGCGGGAGGGCTGTACTTC
TRBJ2-1	13	many	NA	TRBV5-1	CASSLAVHNEQFF	TGCGCCAGCAGCTTGGCCGTCCACAATGAGCAGTTCTTC
TRBJ1-1	15	NA	NA	TRBV25-1	CASSPVGQGETEAFF	TGTGCCAGCAGTCCCGTGGGCCAGGGTGAAACTGAAGCTTTCTTT
TRBJ1-2	13	few	NA	TRBV28	CASRATGDYGYTF	TGTGCCAGCAGGGCAACGGGGGACTATGGCTACACCTTC
TRBJ2-5	13	NA	TRBD2	TRBV20-1	CGSEAGGKETQYF	TGCGGATCTGAGGCGGGGGGTAAAGAGACCCAGTACTTC
TRBJ2-7	13	many	NA	TRBV27	CASSPLVLYEQYF	TGTGCCAGCAGCCCACTCGTCCTTTACGAGCAGTACTTC
TRBJ2-3	13	few	NA	TRBV24-1	CATSEGITDTQYF	TGTGCCACCAGTGAAGGGATCACAGATACGCAGTATTTT